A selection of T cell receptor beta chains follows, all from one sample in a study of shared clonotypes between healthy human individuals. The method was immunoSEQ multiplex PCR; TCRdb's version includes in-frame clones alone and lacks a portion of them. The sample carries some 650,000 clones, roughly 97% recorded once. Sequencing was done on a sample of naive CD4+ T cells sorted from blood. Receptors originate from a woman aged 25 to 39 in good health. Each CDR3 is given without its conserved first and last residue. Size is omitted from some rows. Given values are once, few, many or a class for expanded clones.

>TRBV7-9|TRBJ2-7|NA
ASSLAGGKYEQY
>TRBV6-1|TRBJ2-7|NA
ASTLAGGNEQY
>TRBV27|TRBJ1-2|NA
ASSFNSNGGYT
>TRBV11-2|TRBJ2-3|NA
ASSLVVGPGTQY
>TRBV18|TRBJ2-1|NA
ASSPPRAGSYNEQF
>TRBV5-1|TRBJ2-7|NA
ASKWDPQFYEQY
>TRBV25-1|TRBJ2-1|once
ASSDGHFAYNEQF
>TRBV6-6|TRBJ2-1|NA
ASSYSQASGSQEQF
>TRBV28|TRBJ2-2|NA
ASRHGDRNTGELF
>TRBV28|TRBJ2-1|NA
ASSQAGGGFLNEQF
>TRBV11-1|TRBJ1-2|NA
ASSLQGQASNYGYT
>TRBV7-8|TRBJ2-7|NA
ASSPPGTEQY
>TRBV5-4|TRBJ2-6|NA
ASSWGVSGANVLT
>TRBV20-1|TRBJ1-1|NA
SAADIEAF
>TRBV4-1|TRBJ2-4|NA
ASSQVGQGGDIQY
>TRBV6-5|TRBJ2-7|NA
ASSYSRGSYEQY
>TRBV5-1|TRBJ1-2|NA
ASSIPDRGGGYT
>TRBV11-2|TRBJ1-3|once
ASSFQGPGAGTIY
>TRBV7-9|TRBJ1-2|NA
ASSPGTDGYGYT
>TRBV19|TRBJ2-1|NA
ASSVRGNEQF
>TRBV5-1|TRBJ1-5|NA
ASSLTGTNQPQH
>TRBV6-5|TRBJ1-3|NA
ASSHTPGSGNTIY
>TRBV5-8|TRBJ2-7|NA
ASTSSRYEQY
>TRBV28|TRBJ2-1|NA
ASSRWATGSYNEQF
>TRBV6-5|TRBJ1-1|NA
ASIPMGSTEAF
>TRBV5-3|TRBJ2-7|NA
ADSTVAAGYEQY
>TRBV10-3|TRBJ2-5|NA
AISSGQPQETQY
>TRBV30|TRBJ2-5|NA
AWSEFGETQY
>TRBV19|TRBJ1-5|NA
ASTRGRPGDQPQH
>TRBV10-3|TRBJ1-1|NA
AISESTGAVTEAF
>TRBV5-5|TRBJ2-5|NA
ASSSQETQY
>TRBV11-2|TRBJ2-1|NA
ASSLGLGSYNEQF
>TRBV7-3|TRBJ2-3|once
ASSSSTDTQY
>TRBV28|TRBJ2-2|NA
ASGTENTGELF
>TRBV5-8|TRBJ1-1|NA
ASSLEDRNTEAF
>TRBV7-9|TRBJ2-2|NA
ASRSPRATSGELF
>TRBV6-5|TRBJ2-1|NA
ASSYEGVYEQF
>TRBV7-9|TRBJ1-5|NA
ASSLEDQPQH
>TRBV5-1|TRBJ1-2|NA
ASSLDRGNGYT
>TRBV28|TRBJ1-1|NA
ASSMTGTFYLNTEAF
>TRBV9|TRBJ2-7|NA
ASSLGQGNIHEQY